Listed below are T cell receptor beta chains from one sample, sequenced in a study of CD4+ T cells in melanoma. Some clones are missing from TCRdb's copy, which holds only in-frame ones; the method was immunoSEQ multiplex PCR. The sample has 13,000 or so clones; around 70% are singletons. The source material was cells from a culture (not recorded whether cultured in vitro). These receptor sequences come from a human donor with melanoma. Both conserved end residues are part of each CDR3. A D gene is named only where the DNA matches it firmly. Clone size is shown for a subset of rows, as once, few, many or a class of expanded clone.

TRBJ1-6 . . TRBV30 TGTGCCTGGGCACATAGGACGGGGAATTCACCCCTCCACTTT CAWAHRTGNSPLHF
TRBJ1-6 . . TRBV10-3 TGTGCCATCAAGGCTCAAGGTGGACGGATAAATTCACCCCTCCACTTT CAIKAQGGRINSPLHF
TRBJ1-2 TRBD1 . TRBV7-9 TGTGCCAGCAGCCTAATGCACAGGGGGTACGGCTACACCTTC CASSLMHRGYGYTF
TRBJ2-1 TRBD2 once TRBV6-6 TGTGCCAGCGTTAAGGCTAGCGGGGGCCACCTGGAGCAGTTCTTC CASVKASGGHLEQFF
TRBJ2-2 . . TRBV19 TGTGCCAGTAGTCAGACCGTTTTGGGACGGTTCAACACCGGGGAGCTGTTTTTT CASSQTVLGRFNTGELFF
TRBJ2-2 TRBD1 . TRBV30 TGTGCCTGGAGCAAACAGGGGGTCACCGGGGAGCTGTTTTTT CAWSKQGVTGELFF
TRBJ1-2 . few TRBV18 TGTGCCAGCTCACCTGGGGATAACTATGGCTACACCTTC CASSPGDNYGYTF
TRBJ2-3 TRBD2 . TRBV19 TGTGCCAGTAGTCGGCTAGCGGGGCCGGGCACAGATACGCAGTATTTT CASSRLAGPGTDTQYF
TRBJ1-1 . . TRBV6-1 TGTGCCAGCTATAAGGGTTGGAACTCGGCTGAAGCTTTCTTT CASYKGWNSAEAFF
TRBJ1-1 . . TRBV27 TGTGCCAGCAGTCCTACAGGGTACAGGAACACTGAAGCTTTCTTT CASSPTGYRNTEAFF
TRBJ1-1 . . TRBV9 TGTGCCAGCAGCGTGGGGGAATTCGGTAAGGGGAGCACTGAAGCTTTCTTT CASSVGEFGKGSTEAFF
TRBJ1-1 . . TRBV5-1 TGCGCCAGCAGCTTGGTAGGGGAGGACACTGAAGCTTTCTTT CASSLVGEDTEAFF
TRBJ1-6 . . TRBV11-2 TGTGCCAGCAGCTTAGTGCGGGGCAGGGCTAATTCACCCCTCCACTTT CASSLVRGRANSPLHF
TRBJ2-2 TRBD2 . TRBV5-1 TGCGCCAGCAGCTTTCTAGCGGGGGGGCGTGTGACCGGGGAGCTGTTTTTT CASSFLAGGRVTGELFF
TRBJ1-5 . . TRBV6-6 TGTGCCAGCAGTACCGGCTGGGATAGCAATCAGCCCCAGCATTTT CASSTGWDSNQPQHF
TRBJ2-1 . . TRBV2 TGTGCCAGCAGATACAATGAGCAGTTCTTC CASRYNEQFF
TRBJ1-2 . . TRBV10-3 TGTGCCATCAGTGATTACTCAGATGCCCCATATGGCTACACCTTC CAISDYSDAPYGYTF
TRBJ1-2 TRBD1 . TRBV6-1 TGTGCCATCAGTGAGGTGAGGTTAGGGCGGGACAGTTACTATGGCTACACCTTC CAISEVRLGRDSYYGYTF
TRBJ1-3 . few TRBV18 TGTGCCAGCTCACCAGCCGGGACGTGGAACACCATATATTTT CASSPAGTWNTIYF
TRBJ2-2 . . TRBV7-8 TGTGCCAGCAGCCAGTCGAACACCGGGGAGCTGTTTTTT CASSQSNTGELFF
TRBJ2-3 TRBD2 . TRBV4-2 TGTGCCAGCAGCCGAACGGGGACTAGCGGTAGCACAGATACGCAGTATTTT CASSRTGTSGSTDTQYF
TRBJ2-1 TRBD1 . TRBV5-1 TGCGCCAGCAGCCGACAGGGTACCGATGAGCAGTTCTTC CASSRQGTDEQFF
TRBJ2-5 . . TRBV5-6 TGCGCCAGCAGCCTCGGGGCCGGGGTTCGGGAGACCCAGTACTTC CASSLGAGVRETQYF
TRBJ1-6 . . TRBV21-1 TGTGCCAGCAGCAAGACGGACCCTCCTAATTCACCCCTCCACTTT CASSKTDPPNSPLHF
TRBJ2-7 . few TRBV2 TGTGCCAGCTTTACACGGGGAAGGTCCTACGAGCAGTACTTC CASFTRGRSYEQYF
TRBJ2-5 . . TRBV6-6 TGTGCCAGCAGTTACAGTGGGACCCAGTACTTC CASSYSGTQYF
TRBJ1-4 . . TRBV6-5 TGTGCCAGCAGTCAGAGGGGATTCGGTGAAAAACTGTTTTTT CASSQRGFGEKLFF
TRBJ1-5 . . TRBV6-5 TGTGCCAGCAGTAGACAGTCTTATCAGCCCCAGCATTTT CASSRQSYQPQHF
TRBJ2-7 . few TRBV6-6 TGTGCCAGCAGGCAAAATTCTGCTCTCTACGAGCAGTACTTC CASRQNSALYEQYF
TRBJ1-3 . . TRBV2 TGTGCCAGTAACAGGGACCCTGGAAACACCATATATTTT CASNRDPGNTIYF
TRBJ2-1 . once TRBV5-1 TGCGCCAGCAGCTCGGACCTTAGCTCCTACAATGAGCAGTTCTTC CASSSDLSSYNEQFF
TRBJ2-7 . . TRBV6-5 TGTGCCAGCAGTAGCAGGGCATTCTACGAGCAGTACTTC CASSSRAFYEQYF
TRBJ2-7 . . TRBV29-1 TGCAGCGTTCGGGCAGGGATTGACGAGCAGTACTTC CSVRAGIDEQYF
TRBJ2-1 . . TRBV7-8 TGTGCCAGCAGCTTGTTTAGGGACTCCTACAATGAGCAGTTCTTC CASSLFRDSYNEQFF
TRBJ1-6 TRBD1 . TRBV9 TGTGCCAGCAGCGCAGGGACAGGATGGAGTTCACCCCTCCACTTT CASSAGTGWSSPLHF
TRBJ2-1 TRBD2 . TRBV5-1 TGCGCCAGCAGATTAGCGGGGGCCCCGAATGAGCAGTTCTTC CASRLAGAPNEQFF
TRBJ1-2 . . TRBV7-9 TGTGCCAGCAGCTCAGCAGGGGAGTACGGTGGCTACACCTTC CASSSAGEYGGYTF
TRBJ1-2 . few TRBV6-5 TGTGCCAGCAGGCTTGGCGGGGACTATGGCTACACCTTC CASRLGGDYGYTF
TRBJ2-7 . . TRBV7-6 TGTGCCAGCAGCTTGAACAGGGATATTTACGAGCAGTACTTC CASSLNRDIYEQYF
TRBJ2-5 . . TRBV4-2 TGTGCCAGCAGCCAAGCCCTAAGGGACAAAGAGACCCAGTACTTC CASSQALRDKETQYF
TRBJ2-3 . . TRBV5-5 TGTGCCAGCAGACCCCTGGGGGCCCTCACAGATACGCAGTATTTT CASRPLGALTDTQYF
TRBJ2-1 . . TRBV10-3 TGTGCCATCAGTGAACAGACTCCCCTTTCCTACAATGAGCAGTTCTTC CAISEQTPLSYNEQFF
TRBJ1-5 TRBD1 . TRBV7-8 TGTGCCAGCAGCATTAACAGGGGAAGGAATCAGCCCCAGCATTTT CASSINRGRNQPQHF
TRBJ1-2 . . TRBV11-2 TGTGCCAGCAGCGGAGTCCGGGCCGCCTCAGGTGGCTACACCTTC CASSGVRAASGGYTF
TRBJ1-1 . . TRBV15 TGTGCCACCAGCAGAGACAGGACGAGCCAGGTTGAAGCTTTCTTT CATSRDRTSQVEAFF
TRBJ1-6 . . TRBV6-1 TGTGCCAGCAGTGAAGACAGGGCTGATAATTCACCCCTCCACTTT CASSEDRADNSPLHF
TRBJ2-1 TRBD1 . TRBV5-1 TGCGCCAGCAGTTCAGACAGGGGCTCCTACAATGAGCAGTTCTTC CASSSDRGSYNEQFF
TRBJ1-1 . . TRBV7-9 TGTGCCAGCAGCTTAAACGGGGCAACTGAAGCTTTCTTT CASSLNGATEAFF
TRBJ1-2 . . TRBV5-6 TGTGCCAGCAGCTTGCCCCAGGGATCTGGCTACACCTTC CASSLPQGSGYTF
TRBJ2-3 . . TRBV5-6 TGTGCCAGCAGCTTGGGTTCCGTGAGGGTCACAGATACGCAGTATTTT CASSLGSVRVTDTQYF
TRBJ2-7 . . TRBV6-6 TGTGCCAGCAGTTGGGCGTTTAACGAGCAGTACTTC CASSWAFNEQYF
TRBJ2-1 . . TRBV27 TGTGCCAGCAGGGGTGGGAGTCTCTTACAAGGTGAGCAGTTCTTC CASRGGSLLQGEQFF
TRBJ2-4 TRBD1 . TRBV27 TGTGCCAGCAGTTTCACAGGGGGCAAAAACATTCAGTACTTC CASSFTGGKNIQYF
TRBJ2-3 . few TRBV7-2 TGTGCCAGCAGCTTTGCCACGGCAGATACGCAGTATTTT CASSFATADTQYF
TRBJ1-2 TRBD1 few TRBV7-3 TGTGCCAGCAGCGCTGGGACAGACGAGGGCTACACCTTC CASSAGTDEGYTF